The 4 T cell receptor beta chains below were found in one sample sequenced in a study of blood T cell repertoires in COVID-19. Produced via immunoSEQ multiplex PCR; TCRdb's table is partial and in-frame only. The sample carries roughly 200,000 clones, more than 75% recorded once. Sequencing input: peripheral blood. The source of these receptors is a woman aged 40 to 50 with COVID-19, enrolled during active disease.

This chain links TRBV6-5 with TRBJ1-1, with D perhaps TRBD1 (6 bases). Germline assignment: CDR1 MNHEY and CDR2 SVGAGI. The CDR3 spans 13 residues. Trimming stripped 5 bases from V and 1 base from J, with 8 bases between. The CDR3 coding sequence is TGTGCCAGCAGTCTACAGGGGAACACTGAAGCTTTCTTT. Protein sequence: CASSLQGNTEAFF.

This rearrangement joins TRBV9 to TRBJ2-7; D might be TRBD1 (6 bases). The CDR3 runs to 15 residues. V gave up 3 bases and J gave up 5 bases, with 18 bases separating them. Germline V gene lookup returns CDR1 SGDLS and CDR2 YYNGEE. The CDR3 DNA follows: TGTGCCAGCAGCGCCTCTGGGCAGGGGTACAACGAGCAGTACTTC. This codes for CASSASGQGYNEQYF.

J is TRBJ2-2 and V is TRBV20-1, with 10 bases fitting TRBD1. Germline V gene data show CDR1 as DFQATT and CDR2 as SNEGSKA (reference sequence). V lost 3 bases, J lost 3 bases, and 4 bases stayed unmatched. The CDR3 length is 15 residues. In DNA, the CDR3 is TGCAGTGCTAGTCCCGGGACAGGGGACACCGGGGAGCTGTTTTTT. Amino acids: CSASPGTGDTGELFF.

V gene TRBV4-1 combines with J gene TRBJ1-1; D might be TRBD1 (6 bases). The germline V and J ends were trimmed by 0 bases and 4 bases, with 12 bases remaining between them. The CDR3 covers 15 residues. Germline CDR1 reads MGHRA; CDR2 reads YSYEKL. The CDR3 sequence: CASSQDGAGATEAFF. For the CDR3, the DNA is TGCGCCAGCAGCCAAGATGGGGCAGGGGCCACTGAAGCTTTCTTT.